This T cell receptor (beta chain) was captured by sequencing in a study of blood T cell repertoires in COVID-19. About the research overall: Samples came from the United States, Italy and Spain, spanning acute and convalescent COVID-19.

Those enrolled, adults aged roughly 18 to 90 years, came from some 23 US areas. Donors of Cohort 3 who recovered were those that had two negative PCRs, clearance, or symptom resolution. In its sample, this clone was seen a few times. The sample has other DNA sequences that encode this CDR3 too. The CDR3 length is 12 residues. Germline loops: CDR1 MDHEN, CDR2 SYDVKM. V was trimmed by 8 bases and J by 1 base, leaving 8 bases between them. Source study methods: Amplifying reference gene primers gave estimates of nucleated cell counts. Sequenced by immunoSEQ multiplex PCR; TCRdb stores in-frame clones only, minus some. V and J calls and clone size come straight from that table; D and trimming were deduced from the DNA. The table records 250,000 to 350,000 clones, 80% to 90% of them present only once.

The chain couples TRBV28 to TRBJ1-2, with TRBD1 as a possible D gene (5 bases). Sequenced input: PBMCs or T cells enriched from blood (not recorded which). The source is a woman aged 18-29 years who had recovered from COVID-19. CDR3 protein: CASGDSNYGYTF. The DNA of the CDR3 is TGTGCCAGCGGCGACAGTAACTATGGCTACACCTTC.